One sample yielded the 2 T cell receptor beta chains listed below, sequenced in a study of CD8 T cells in Susac syndrome. The RNA, about 0.45 to 1 ug, was put through reverse transcription using random hexamers. One entry per CDR3 protein, called by TCRdb with MiXCR from the immunoSEQ multiplex PCR reads. Among around 190,000 distinct CDR3 sequences, 85% to 95% were seen once, and the ten largest hold 0.1% to 0.12%. The sample was CD4+ T cells from PBMCs. These receptors were obtained from a human donor in good health.

In its sample, this clonotype was seen once. The J gene is TRBJ1-1, the V gene TRBV20-1; 11 positions match TRBD1. The germline V gene has CDR1 DFQATT and CDR2 SNEGSKA (reference sequence). The junction had 9 bases not matched to a gene; V was cut back by 5 bases and J by 4 bases. There are 15 residues in the CDR3. Written as DNA, the CDR3 is TGCAGTGCTGCCAGGGACAGGGGGAGGAGCACTGAAGCTTTCTTT. Protein: CSAARDRGRSTEAFF.

V gene TRBV11-1 combines with J gene TRBJ1-5; a weak D match, TRBD1 (5 bases). This CDR3 is 23 amino acids long. Germline-derived CDR1 and CDR2 are SGHAT and FQDESV (reference sequence). Deletions cut 5 bases from V and 2 bases from J, with 37 bases between. DNA of the CDR3: TGTGCCAGCAGCCCACAATCCCCCCAGCCCACAGGCGGGGGATTCGATGGCAATCAGCCCCAGCATTTT. Its protein product is CASSPQSPQPTGGGFDGNQPQHF.